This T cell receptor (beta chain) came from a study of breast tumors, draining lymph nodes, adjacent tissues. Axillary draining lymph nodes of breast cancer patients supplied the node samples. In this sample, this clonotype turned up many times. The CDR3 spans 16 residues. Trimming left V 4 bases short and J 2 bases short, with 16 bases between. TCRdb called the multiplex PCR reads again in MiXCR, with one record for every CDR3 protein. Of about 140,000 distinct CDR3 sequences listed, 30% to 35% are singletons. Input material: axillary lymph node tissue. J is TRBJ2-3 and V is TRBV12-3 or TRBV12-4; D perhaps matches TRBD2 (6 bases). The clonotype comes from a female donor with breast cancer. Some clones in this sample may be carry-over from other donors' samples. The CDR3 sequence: CASSSLSGTVTDTQYF. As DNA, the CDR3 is TGTGCCAGCAGTTCCCTCTCCGGGACTGTCACAGATACGCAGTATTTT.